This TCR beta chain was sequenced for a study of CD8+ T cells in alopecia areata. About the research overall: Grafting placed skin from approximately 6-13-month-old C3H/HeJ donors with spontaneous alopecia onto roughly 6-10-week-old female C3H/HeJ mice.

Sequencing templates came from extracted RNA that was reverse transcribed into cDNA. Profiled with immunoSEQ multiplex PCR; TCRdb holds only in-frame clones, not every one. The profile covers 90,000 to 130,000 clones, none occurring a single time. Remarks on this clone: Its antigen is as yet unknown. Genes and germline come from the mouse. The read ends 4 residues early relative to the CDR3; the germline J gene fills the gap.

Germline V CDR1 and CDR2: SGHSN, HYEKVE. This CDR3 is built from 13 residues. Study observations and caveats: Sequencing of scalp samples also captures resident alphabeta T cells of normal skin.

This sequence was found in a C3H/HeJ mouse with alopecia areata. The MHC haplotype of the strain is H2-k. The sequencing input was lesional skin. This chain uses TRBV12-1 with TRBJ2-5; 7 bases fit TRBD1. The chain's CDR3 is CASSLGTEDTQYF. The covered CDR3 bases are TGTGCCAGCTCTCTCGGGACAGAAGAC.